One sample yielded the 13 T cell receptor beta chains listed below, sequenced in a study of T cell responses to AZD1222 COVID-19 vaccine. This table comes from immunoSEQ multiplex PCR, and its TCRdb copy is limited to in-frame clones, with some not included. The sample consists of roughly 120,000 clones, approximately 84% of them appearing once. The source material was peripheral blood, sampled on day 0 of AZD1222 vaccination. These TCRs come from an adult in good health.

The gene calls are TRBV10-2 and TRBJ2-3; TRBD2 matches 8 bases. CDR3 length: 16 amino acids. V lost 3 bases, J lost 2 bases, and 7 bases stayed unmatched. The germline V gene has CDR1 WSHSY and CDR2 SAAADI. CDR3 residues: CASSEKAGGDTDTQYF. Written as DNA, the CDR3 is TGCGCCAGCAGTGAAAAGGCGGGGGGTGACACAGATACGCAGTATTTT.

The chain recombines TRBV18 with TRBJ1-3, with 8 bases matching TRBD1. Unmatched junction bases numbered 11, after V lost 5 bases and J lost 2 bases. The CDR3 spans 17 residues. Germline CDR1 KGHSH, CDR2 LQKENI. The CDR3 coding sequence is TGTGCCAGCTCATTCCAGGGGGCGACATTGGCTGGAAACACCATATATTTT. Residues: CASSFQGATLAGNTIYF.

The rearrangement links TRBV23-1 to TRBJ2-7; 8 bases agree with TRBD1. TRBV23-1 is sorted into the ORF group, with uncertain function. The ends lost 6 bases at V and 3 bases at J; junction bases unmatched: 13. CDR3 length: 16 amino acids. CDR3 sequence (DNA): TGCGCCAGCAGCCTCGACCTGGACAGGGTGATCTACGAGCAGTACTTC. It specifies CASSLDLDRVIYEQYF.

This clone was seen a single time. This chain connects TRBV3-1 (or the pseudogene TRBV3-2) to TRBJ1-5; possible D gene TRBD1, 6 bases. With 0 bases removed from V and 8 bases from J, the gap between germline ends came to 17 bases. The CDR3 is 16 residues long. Germline CDR1 and CDR2: LGHDT and YNNKEL (reference sequence). For the CDR3, the DNA is TGTGCCAGCAGCCAAGAACCTCAATGGGGGGGCAAGCCCCAGCATTTT. Translating it yields CASSQEPQWGGKPQHF.

The V and J genes are TRBV28 and TRBJ2-7; no clear D gene. Trimming left V 3 bases short and J 0 bases short, with 9 bases between. The germline V gene has CDR1 MDHEN and CDR2 SYDVKM. The CDR3 loop spans 14 amino acids. CDR3 nucleotide sequence: TGTGCCAGCAGTTTCCTCACAAACTCCTACGAGCAGTACTTC. It translates to CASSFLTNSYEQYF.

The genes are TRBV5-4 and TRBJ2-5; D remains ambiguous. The length of the CDR3 is 12 residues. The ends were cut back, 4 bases at V and 0 bases at J, with 4 bases in the middle. Germline CDR1 is SGHNT and CDR2 is YYREEE (reference sequence). The CDR3 sequence: CASSPHQETQYF. The DNA for the CDR3 is TGTGCCAGCAGCCCCCACCAAGAGACCCAGTACTTC.

A single count supports this clone. The chain joins TRBV12-5 to TRBJ2-3; possibly TRBD2 for D (6 bases). Trimming stripped 0 bases from V and 4 bases from J, with 11 bases between. This CDR3 comprises 15 residues. Germline loops: CDR1 LGHNT, CDR2 FRNRAP. The CDR3 sequence: CASGLVLGGADTQYF. The CDR3 DNA follows: TGTGCTAGTGGTTTGGTACTTGGAGGGGCAGATACGCAGTATTTT. The variable domain in full, completed from reference TRBV12-5 and TRBJ2-3, reads DARVTQTPRHKVTEMGQEVTMRCQPILGHNTVFWYRQTMMQGLELLAYFRNRAPLDDSGMPKDRFSAEMPDATLATLKIQPSEPRDSAVYFCASGLVLGGADTQYFGPGTRLTVL.

The chain joins TRBV15 to TRBJ2-1; D gene unclear. This CDR3 comprises 12 residues. Per germline, CDR1 LNHNV and CDR2 YYDKDF (reference sequence). The V end lost 2 bases, the J end lost 4 bases, and 3 bases lay between the germline ends. CDR3 sequence: CATSRTYNEQFF. The CDR3, as DNA: TGTGCCACCAGCAGAACTTACAATGAGCAGTTCTTC.

V gene TRBV24-1 combines with J gene TRBJ1-2; 7 bases match TRBD1. With 7 bases clipped from V and 2 bases from J, the junction kept 9 bases outside the gene matches. The CDR3 has 15 amino acids. Germline values: CDR1 KGHDR, CDR2 SFDVKD. The CDR3 DNA sequence: TGTGCCACCAGCCCCACAGGGGCAGGGAACTATGGCTACACCTTC. Protein product: CATSPTGAGNYGYTF.

The V call is TRBV10-3, the J call TRBJ1-5; D is unresolved. Trimming took off 2 bases at V and 1 base at J, with 12 bases between the two ends. The CDR3 extends over 16 amino acids. The germline V gene encodes CDR1 ENHRY and CDR2 SYGVKD. In nucleotides, the CDR3 is TGTGCCATCAGTGAGGGCCAGACCCCGAGCAATCAGCCCCAGCATTTT. Protein product: CAISEGQTPSNQPQHF.

The chain uses TRBV7-6 and TRBJ2-3; 7 positions match TRBD2. Germline-derived CDR1 and CDR2 are SGHVS and FNYEAQ. CDR3 length: 15 amino acids. Germline trimming cut 1 base from V and 4 bases from J; bases unmatched to any gene: 5. CDR3 coding DNA: TGTGCCAGCAGCTTAGTAGCGGGTGTTGCAGATACGCAGTATTTT. This sequence encodes CASSLVAGVADTQYF. Full variable domain (remainder filled in from reference TRBV7-6 and TRBJ2-3): GAGVSQSPRYKVTKRGQDVALRCDPISGHVSLYWYRQALGQGPEFLTYFNYEAQQDKSGLPNDRFSAERPEGSISTLTIQRTEQRDSAMYRCASSLVAGVADTQYFGPGTRLTVL.

V is TRBV5-1 and J is TRBJ2-7, with TRBD1 matching over 7 bases. Germline loops: CDR1 SGHRS, CDR2 YFSETQ. Trimming at V came to 7 bases and at J to 0 bases, leaving 10 bases not matched to a gene. The CDR3 spans 15 residues. The CDR3 DNA is TGCGCCAGCTCTGGGACAGCAGGGAGCTCCTACGAGCAGTACTTC. Translating gives CASSGTAGSSYEQYF.

The V gene is TRBV19, the J gene TRBJ2-7; D might be TRBD1 (5 bases). CDR1 and CDR2 (germline): LNHDA, SQIVND (reference sequence). The CDR3 has 16 amino acids. V lost 3 bases to trimming and J lost 1 base, with 16 bases between them. The CDR3 region has the DNA TGTGCCAGTAGTATTAGTCAGGGTTTGAAGTCCTACGAGCAGTACTTC. This encodes CASSISQGLKSYEQYF.